A single sample gave rise to the 30 T cell receptor beta chains below, sequenced in a study of T-cell memory formation after mild COVID-19 (dated by TCRdb to the early 2020s). The method behind the library was 5' RACE. Sequenced on an Illumina NovaSeq 6000. The public sequencing data were trimmed at Q25 with fastp and processed into clonotypes with MiXCR by TCRdb, which kept only in-frame beta chains. Each CDR3 protein appears once, grouped with its most common genes and DNA. In this sample the table shows some 150,000 distinct CDR3 sequences, 11% to 15% of which occur a single time. About 26% of the sample is in the top ten clones. The sequenced sample was PBMCs or a T cell subset sorted from them (not recorded which). These TCRs come from an adult woman who had mild COVID-19 (a few samples of this study predate the infection). The sample titles of this study are shuffled in the database, so cell type and time point are left out; the donor was told from shared clones.

This clonotype has at least ten counts. The chain links TRBV20-1 to TRBJ1-1; D unresolved. The CDR3 has 17 amino acids. V gave up 0 bases and J gave up 0 bases, with 17 bases separating them. Germline values: CDR1 DFQATT, CDR2 SNEGSKA (reference sequence). For the CDR3, the DNA is TGCAGTGCTAGAGAATATCTTGGGGTGATCATGAACACTGAAGCTTTCTTT. Protein: CSAREYLGVIMNTEAFF.

With regard to this clonotype: A much larger clone lies one base from this, so it may be a read error. The V and J genes are TRBV29-1 and TRBJ1-2; D gene uncertain. Trimming shortened V by 2 bases and J by 5 bases, and 9 bases separated the two germline ends. Germline V gene lookup returns CDR1 SQVTM and CDR2 ANQGSEA. This CDR3 spans 12 amino acids. The CDR3 DNA follows: TGCAGCGTTGAACCGGGAGAATATGGCTACACCTTC. Residues: CSVEPGEYGYTF.

This clonotype was seen just once. This chain joins TRBV29-1 and TRBJ2-1; D remains ambiguous. V was trimmed by 5 bases and J by 5 bases, leaving 13 bases between them. Germline V gene sequence: CDR1 SQVTM, CDR2 ANQGSEA. CDR3 size: 13 residues. The CDR3 reads CSVLGRSHNEQFF. The CDR3 bases are TGCAGCGTTCTTGGACGGAGTCACAATGAGCAGTTCTTC.

In this sample, this clonotype turned up a few times. This chain uses TRBV6-4 with TRBJ2-1; D is unclear. CDR3 length: 13 residues. Trimming took off 0 bases at V and 9 bases at J, with 9 bases between the two ends. CDR1 and CDR2 from the germline V gene are MRHNA and SNTAGT. CDR3 nucleotides: TGTGCCAGCAGTGACTCGATAACGGGTGAGCAGTTCTTC. This codes for CASSDSITGEQFF.

This clonotype was seen a handful of times. The gene calls are TRBV5-1 and TRBJ2-7; TRBD1 aligns across 12 bases. V was pared by 2 bases and J by 7 bases, with 10 bases of the junction left unmatched. This CDR3 is 16 amino acids long. The germline CDR1 and CDR2 sequences are SGHRS and YFSETQ. The CDR3 loop reads CASSFGLGQGAEEQYF. CDR3 nucleotides: TGCGCCAGCAGCTTCGGGCTGGGACAGGGGGCGGAGGAGCAGTACTTC.

The rearrangement joins TRBV19 to TRBJ1-6; D ambiguous. The CDR3 contains 13 residues. V shed 5 bases and J shed 10 bases, with 12 bases lying between them. Germline CDR1 reads LNHDA; CDR2 reads SQIVND (reference sequence). CDR3 DNA sequence: TGTGCCAGTAGTGCAGGATCGGGGTCACCCCTCCACTTT. This codes for CASSAGSGSPLHF.

The chain recombines TRBV7-6 with TRBJ2-1; 13 bases map to TRBD2. CDR1 SGHVS and CDR2 FNYEAQ come from the germline V gene. Trimming at V came to 5 bases and at J to 7 bases, leaving 5 bases not matched to a gene. The CDR3 is 15 amino acids. The CDR3 is CASSQLAGGPNEQFF. CDR3 bases: TGTGCCAGCAGCCAACTAGCGGGGGGGCCAAATGAGCAGTTCTTC.

This clonotype was counted at least ten times. The CDR3 is CASSPAFEETQYF. CDR3 DNA: TGCGCCAGCAGCCCCGCATTTGAAGAGACCCAGTACTTC. The chain uses TRBV4-3 and TRBJ2-5; D not resolved. Germline values: CDR1 LGHNA, CDR2 YSLEER. V gave up 4 bases and J gave up 3 bases, with 9 bases separating them. CDR3 length: 13 amino acids.

The chain combines TRBV20-1 with TRBJ1-1, with TRBD1 identical over 11 bases. Germline V gene sequence: CDR1 DFQATT, CDR2 SNEGSKA (reference sequence). The CDR3 spans 14 residues. Trimming cost V 0 bases and J 5 bases; bases outside gene matches: 2. The CDR3 reads CSAREGQGETEAFF. Here the CDR3 DNA reads TGCAGTGCTAGAGAGGGACAGGGGGAGACTGAAGCTTTCTTT.

The CDR3 spells CASSLSRRGVTDTQYF. For the CDR3, the DNA is TGTGCCAGCAGCTTGTCACGGCGGGGGGTGACAGATACGCAGTATTTT. This chain links TRBV5-6 with TRBJ2-3; the match to TRBD2 covers 8 bases. Germline values: CDR1 SGHDT, CDR2 YYEEEE. CDR3 length equals 16 residues. Trimming cost V 1 base and J 3 bases; bases outside gene matches: 7.

The genes are TRBV6-6 and TRBJ2-3; TRBD2 matches at 11 bases. This CDR3 region has 16 residues. With 2 bases clipped from V and 2 bases from J, the junction kept 3 bases outside the gene matches. Germline V lookup: CDR1 MNHNY, CDR2 SVGAGI (reference sequence). The CDR3 bases are TGTGCCAGCAGTTACCTGACTAGCGGGGTCACAGATACGCAGTATTTT. Translation gives CASSYLTSGVTDTQYF.

The chain combines TRBV5-1 with TRBJ2-6; maybe TRBD1 (5 bases). CDR1 and CDR2 from the germline V gene are SGHRS and YFSETQ. Trimming left V 3 bases short and J 0 bases short, with 13 bases between. This CDR3 region has 17 residues. CDR3 DNA sequence: TGCGCCAGCAGCTCCGACAGCGTAAGCTCTGGGGCCAACGTCCTGACTTTC. Translated, it gives CASSSDSVSSGANVLTF.

This clonotype was observed many times. The CDR3 bases are TGTGCCAGCAGTTTATGGGCTAGCAGAAACACAGATACGCAGTATTTT. As protein: CASSLWASRNTDTQYF. The chain is built from TRBV27 and TRBJ2-3; possibly TRBD2 for D (5 bases). This CDR3 has 16 amino acids. CDR1 and CDR2 (germline): MNHEY, SMNVEV (reference sequence). Trimming cost V 1 base and J 2 bases, with 13 bases left between them.

This clonotype has a handful of counts. The chain recombines TRBV4-2 with TRBJ2-5; no firm D call. Deletions cut 0 bases from V and 6 bases from J, with 8 bases between. The CDR3 totals 13 residues. The germline gives CDR1 LGHNA, CDR2 YNFKEQ. As DNA, the CDR3 is TGTGCCAGCAGCCAAGAAACTGGGAAGACCCAGTACTTC. This translates into CASSQETGKTQYF.

V is TRBV29-1 and J is TRBJ1-4, with a possible D match to TRBD1 (6 bases). Germline CDR1 is SQVTM and CDR2 is ANQGSEA. The CDR3 is made up of 18 amino acids. V dropped 7 bases and J dropped 4 bases, with 28 bases sitting between them. The CDR3 spells CSATGRYLTGAGNEKLFF. The CDR3 bases are TGCAGCGCTACCGGCAGATACCTTACGGGGGCCGGTAATGAAAAACTGTTTTTT.

The chain couples TRBV9 to TRBJ2-3; 9 bases are a match to TRBD2. CDR3 length equals 15 residues. CDR1 SGDLS and CDR2 YYNGEE come from the germline V gene. After removal of 5 bases from V and 6 bases from J, the junction contained 10 bases not matched to a gene. The CDR3: CASSLAGSAGDTQYF. The CDR3 DNA follows: TGTGCCAGCAGTCTAGCGGGATCAGCGGGGGATACGCAGTATTTT. The full variable domain, completed using reference TRBV9 and TRBJ2-3, is DSGVTQTPKHLITATGQRVTLRCSPRSGDLSVYWYQQSLDQGLQFLIQYYNGEERAKGNILERFSAQQFPDLHSELNLSSLELGDSALYFCASSLAGSAGDTQYFGPGTRLTVL.

By proportion, this clonotype is medium-sized. This chain uses TRBV5-8 with TRBJ1-6; perhaps TRBD1 as D (5 bases). The CDR3 is 16 residues long. The V gene's germline CDR1 is SGHTS and CDR2 YDEGEE. V was shortened by 4 bases and J by 8 bases, with 19 bases between the two germline ends. The CDR3 loop reads CASSDSNISPDSPLHF. In nucleotides, the CDR3 is TGTGCCAGCAGCGACAGTAATATTTCCCCCGATTCACCCCTCCACTTT.

This clonotype was counted at least ten times. The chain combines TRBV12-3 or TRBV12-4 with TRBJ2-3; D may be TRBD2 (5 bases). V lost 6 bases and J 2 bases, leaving 15 bases between the germline ends. There are 15 residues in the CDR3. CDR3 residues: CASSVGADSTDTQYF. In nucleotides, the CDR3 is TGTGCCAGCAGCGTCGGAGCGGATTCCACAGATACGCAGTATTTT.

The chain has TRBV12-3 or TRBV12-4 and TRBJ2-1; 10 nucleotides match TRBD1. This CDR3 contains 15 residues. J was trimmed by 9 bases and V by 5 bases; bases with no gene match: 10. DNA for the CDR3: TGTGCCAGCAGTAAAGGGGACAGGGGAGAACGTGAGCAGTTCTTC. Translation: CASSKGDRGEREQFF.

The table lists this clonotype with a few counts. The V gene is TRBV24-1, the J gene TRBJ2-2; D unresolved. The CDR3 consists of 13 residues. Germline values: CDR1 KGHDR, CDR2 SFDVKD. V lost 4 bases to trimming and J lost 1 base, with 3 bases between them. In DNA form, the CDR3 reads TGTGCCACCAGTGAAATGAACACCGGGGAGCTGTTTTTT. Its translation: CATSEMNTGELFF.

This chain uses TRBV12-3 or TRBV12-4 with TRBJ2-5; perhaps TRBD1 as D (6 bases). V gave up 10 bases and J gave up 5 bases, with 14 bases separating them. The CDR3 totals 12 residues. DNA of the CDR3: TGTGCCACCCAGGGGCTGGAGGAGACCCAGTACTTC. This sequence encodes CATQGLEETQYF.

V is TRBV3-1 and J is TRBJ1-2; D call uncertain. Between the trimmed V and J ends, which lost 5 bases and 7 bases, there was a span of 20 bases. The CDR3 consists of 15 residues. Germline CDR1 reads LGHDT; CDR2 reads YNNKEL (reference sequence). The CDR3 region has the DNA TGTGCCAGCAGCTCGCTTTCGGGTCTCCCGGGTGGCTACACCTTC. Its protein product is CASSSLSGLPGGYTF.

The chain has TRBV24-1 and TRBJ2-1, with D perhaps TRBD1 (5 bases). Trimming removed 4 bases from V and 6 bases from J, with 6 bases in between. From germline, CDR1 is KGHDR and CDR2 SFDVKD. CDR3 length: 12 amino acids. The DNA of the CDR3 is TGTGCCACCAGTGACAGGGCCAATGAGCAGTTCTTC. Translated, it gives CATSDRANEQFF.

The V call is TRBV27, the J call TRBJ2-7; D could derive from TRBD1 or TRBD2 (6 bases each). Trimming cost V 5 bases and J 6 bases, with 23 bases left between them. From germline, CDR1 is MNHEY and CDR2 SMNVEV (reference sequence). CDR3 length: 16 residues. The CDR3 protein is CASSPSLWRGDLEQYF. The DNA for the CDR3 is TGTGCCAGCAGTCCGTCCCTTTGGAGGGGGGATCTCGAGCAGTACTTC.

The chain combines TRBV6-1 with TRBJ1-5; maybe TRBD1 (6 bases). V lost 3 bases and J lost 10, with 16 bases in between. This CDR3 is 14 amino acids long. CDR1 and CDR2 (germline): MNHNS, SASEGT. CDR3 nucleotide sequence: TGTGCCAGCAGTGAGGGGGCAGAAGTTATCCCCCAGCATTTT. It encodes CASSEGAEVIPQHF.

In this sample, this clonotype turned up many times. Here the CDR3 reads CSVGAGKSYEQYF. For the CDR3, the DNA is TGCAGCGTTGGGGCAGGAAAGTCCTACGAGCAGTACTTC. V is TRBV29-1 and J is TRBJ2-7; D call uncertain. V was shortened by 4 bases and J by 1 base, with 11 bases between the two germline ends. Germline V gives CDR1 SQVTM, CDR2 ANQGSEA. This CDR3 comprises 13 residues.

This clonotype showed up just a few times. The V and J genes are TRBV5-6 and TRBJ2-1; D remains ambiguous. Germline values: CDR1 SGHDT, CDR2 YYEEEE. The CDR3 runs 13 residues. Trimming removed 4 bases at V and 9 bases at J, with 14 bases between. In nucleotides, the CDR3 is TGTGCCAGCAGCCCGTCCAGGTACGGTGAGCAGTTCTTC. Translating it yields CASSPSRYGEQFF.

The chain recombines TRBV4-1 with TRBJ2-7, with a possible D match to TRBD2 (6 bases). CDR3 size: 16 residues. The V gene lost 0 bases and the J gene lost 1 base, with 13 bases spanning the gap. Germline CDR1 MGHRA, CDR2 YSYEKL. CDR3 loop: CASSQDGFGGSYEQYF. CDR3 DNA: TGCGCCAGCAGCCAAGATGGTTTCGGGGGTTCCTACGAGCAGTACTTC.

The chain combines TRBV4-3 with TRBJ2-3; 10 nucleotides line up with TRBD2. The CDR3 spans 18 residues. Germline trimming cut 3 bases from V and 6 bases from J; bases unmatched to any gene: 15. Per germline, CDR1 LGHNA and CDR2 YSLEER. CDR3 nucleotide sequence: TGCGCCAGCAGCCACCGATCTACTATAGCGGGAGGAATGGATACGCAGTATTTT. Its translation: CASSHRSTIAGGMDTQYF.

This rearrangement joins TRBV3-1 to TRBJ2-4; TRBD1 is a possible D gene (5 bases). CDR3 length: 14 residues. In germline, CDR1 is LGHDT, CDR2 YNNKEL (reference sequence). V dropped 8 bases and J dropped 7 bases, with 18 bases sitting between them. Here the CDR3 DNA reads TGTGCCAGCCTACAAGGGGCTACGGCGAACATTCAGTACTTC. It is translated as CASLQGATANIQYF.